These T cell receptor beta chains were read from a single sample in a study of blood T cell repertoires in COVID-19. Sequenced by immunoSEQ multiplex PCR; TCRdb stores in-frame clones only, minus some. The sample has about 83,000 clones, more than 80% seen once. Sequenced material: peripheral blood. These receptors all stem from a woman over 75 with acute or convalescent COVID-19. CDR3s include the opening cysteine and the closing phenylalanine or tryptophan. Fields, in order: D gene, V gene, J gene, clone size, CDR3 DNA, CDR3 protein. A D gene is named only where the DNA matches it firmly. Clone size is shown for a subset of rows, as once, few, many or a class of expanded clone.

TRBD2,TRBV18,TRBJ2-3,.,TGTGCCAGCTCACCTACGGGGGGTGGCACAGATACGCAGTATTTT,CASSPTGGGTDTQYF
.,TRBV24-1,TRBJ2-5,.,TGTGCCACCAGTCAAGGGGCCTTGGATCCCCAGGAAGAGCAGACCCAGTACTTC,CATSQGALDPQEEQTQYF
.,TRBV11-2,TRBJ1-4,.,TGTGCCAGCAGCTTAGCGCAGGGCAATGAAAAACTGTTTTTT,CASSLAQGNEKLFF
.,TRBV19,TRBJ1-1,.,TGTGCCAGTAGTCGCACGGGGGGCCTCGGATCACTGAACACTGAAGCTTTCTTT,CASSRTGGLGSLNTEAFF
.,TRBV5-4,TRBJ2-3,.,TGTGCCAGCAGCTTCACGGGCACAGATACGCAGTATTTT,CASSFTGTDTQYF
TRBD2,TRBV2,TRBJ2-2,.,TGTGCCAGCAGTGCCGGACTAGCGGGGAAAACCGGGGAGCTGTTTTTT,CASSAGLAGKTGELFF
TRBD2,TRBV28,TRBJ2-3,.,TGTGCCAGCGGGACTAGCGGGGGGGCCGGGGTAACACAGTATTTT,CASGTSGGAGVTQYF
TRBD2,TRBV18,TRBJ2-1,.,TGTGCCAGCTCACCAGAGCTAGCGGGGGGATACAATGAGCAGTTCTTC,CASSPELAGGYNEQFF
.,TRBV5-1,TRBJ1-4,.,TGCGCCAGCAGCTTGGGGCTGGGAGCAACTAATGAAAAACTGTTTTTT,CASSLGLGATNEKLFF
TRBD2,TRBV4-2,TRBJ2-1,.,TGTGCCAGCAGCCAAGATGTCGGGGCCCGGACTAGCGGGGGGGCCTATGAGCAGTTCTTC,CASSQDVGARTSGGAYEQFF
TRBD2,TRBV7-2,TRBJ2-1,.,TGTGCCAGCTGGATCGCGGGGGGGCCGGGGTACAATGAGCAGTTCTTC,CASWIAGGPGYNEQFF
.,TRBV10-3,TRBJ1-3,.,TGTGCCATCAGCGACACACTTCGGACAGCGTTCTCTGGAAACACCATATATTTT,CAISDTLRTAFSGNTIYF
.,TRBV7-2,TRBJ2-3,.,TGTGCCAGCAGCCTCAGCGCAGGGGGCACAGATACGCAGTATTTT,CASSLSAGGTDTQYF
.,TRBV7-8,TRBJ2-3,.,TGTGCCAGCAGCTTAACGGGGGGCACAGATACGCAGTATTTT,CASSLTGGTDTQYF
TRBD1,TRBV4-1,TRBJ2-1,.,TGCGCCAGCACCCCGGCAGACAGGGGGGCAAATGAGCAGTTCTTC,CASTPADRGANEQFF
TRBD2,TRBV24-1,TRBJ2-1,.,TGTGCCACCAGTGATAGACTCCTAGCGGGGGAGCAGTTCTTC,CATSDRLLAGEQFF
TRBD1,TRBV19,TRBJ2-5,few,TGTGCCAGTAGCAGGGGGCCGCCTTCGCAAGAGACCCAGTACTTC,CASSRGPPSQETQYF
.,TRBV18,TRBJ1-1,.,TGTGCCAGCTCACCACTAAGGACAGTGGGGGACACTGAAGCTTTCTTT,CASSPLRTVGDTEAFF
.,TRBV21-1,TRBJ1-5,few,TGTGCCAGCAGCCAACGGTCGGGAGATAGCAATCAGCCCCAGCATTTT,CASSQRSGDSNQPQHF
TRBD2,TRBV5-6,TRBJ2-3,.,TGTGCCAGCAGCTTGGGAATAGCGGGGGGGCCGGGAGATACGCAGTATTTT,CASSLGIAGGPGDTQYF
.,TRBV7-2,TRBJ2-5,.,TGTGCCAGCAGCTTAGGGGCGGGCCCCATAGAGACCCAGTACTTC,CASSLGAGPIETQYF
TRBD1,TRBV2,TRBJ2-2,once,TGTGCCAGCAGTCCCAGACAGGGGGCACCCGGGGAGCTGTTTTTT,CASSPRQGAPGELFF
.,TRBV6-1,TRBJ1-2,.,TGTGCCAGCAGTGAAGCGATGGGCCAGAAGTATGGCTACACCTTC,CASSEAMGQKYGYTF
.,TRBV3-1/TRBV3-2,TRBJ1-5,.,TGTGCCAGCAGCCAGGGGGCGGATCAGCCCCAGCATTTT,CASSQGADQPQHF
TRBD1,TRBV28,TRBJ1-3,.,TGTGCCAGCAGTTTTCAACGACAGGGAAGAAACACCATATATTTT,CASSFQRQGRNTIYF
.,TRBV13,TRBJ1-2,once,TGTGCCAGCAGCTTAAAGGAGAGTTACTATGGCTACACCTTC,CASSLKESYYGYTF
TRBD1,TRBV5-5,TRBJ2-7,.,TGTGCCAGCAGCTGGACAGGGACCCACGAGCAGTACTTC,CASSWTGTHEQYF
TRBD1,TRBV10-1,TRBJ2-7,.,TGCGCCAGCAGTCGGACAGGGACCTACGAGCAGTACTTC,CASSRTGTYEQYF
TRBD1,TRBV11-2,TRBJ2-1,.,TGTGCCAGCGGACTTGGGGACAGAACCCACAATGAGCAGTTCTTC,CASGLGDRTHNEQFF
TRBD2,TRBV5-1,TRBJ2-4,.,TGCGCCAGCAGCGCACTAGCGGGGGCCCCTCTAGCCAAAAACATTCAGTACTTC,CASSALAGAPLAKNIQYF
.,TRBV19,TRBJ1-1,.,TGTGCCAGTAGGACACAGGGGAACACTGAAGCTTTCTTT,CASRTQGNTEAFF
TRBD2,TRBV7-9,TRBJ2-2,many,TGTGTCTCGGGGGGACTAGCGAACACCGGGGAGCTGTTTTTT,CVSGGLANTGELFF
.,TRBV11-2,TRBJ2-7,medium-sized,TGTGCCAGCACCTCCCTGACAGGCCAGAGCCCCTACGAGCAGTACTTC,CASTSLTGQSPYEQYF
TRBD1,TRBV24-1,TRBJ2-1,few,TGTGCCACCAGTGATACGGGACAGGGGGGAAATGAGCAGTTCTTC,CATSDTGQGGNEQFF
TRBD1,TRBV7-9,TRBJ1-1,.,TGTGCCAGCAGCTTATCCCACGGACAGGGGGTTCGGGCTTTCTTT,CASSLSHGQGVRAFF
TRBD1,TRBV5-6,TRBJ1-2,.,TGTGCCAGCAGCTTGGCCAAAGGGACAGGGAATGGCTACACCTTC,CASSLAKGTGNGYTF
.,TRBV3-1/TRBV3-2,TRBJ1-3,.,TGTGCCAGCAGCCAGACAAGTTTGGTGATTGGAAACACCATATATTTT,CASSQTSLVIGNTIYF
.,TRBV28,TRBJ2-7,.,TGTGCCAGCAGTTCCGGGGGAACGGGCTCCTACGAGCAGTACTTC,CASSSGGTGSYEQYF
.,TRBV4-1,TRBJ2-3,once,TGCGCCAGCAGCCAAGGGGCCAGAAGTTCTCGCACAGATACGCAGTATTTT,CASSQGARSSRTDTQYF
.,TRBV5-6,TRBJ1-2,.,TGTGCCAGCAGCCTCGGACAGAGCTATGGCTACACCTTC,CASSLGQSYGYTF
TRBD1,TRBV25-1,TRBJ1-2,.,TGTGCCAGCAGTGATCTCATCGCCCGGACAGGGACCTATGGCTACACCTTC,CASSDLIARTGTYGYTF
TRBD2,TRBV15,TRBJ2-3,.,TGTGCCACCAGTCGCGGGGGGGCCCCCGGGGCCACAGATACGCAGTATTTT,CATSRGGAPGATDTQYF
.,TRBV27,TRBJ2-6,.,TGTGCCAGCAGAAGGGGCGGACAGTCCCACTCTGGGGCCAACGTCCTGACTTTC,CASRRGGQSHSGANVLTF
TRBD1,TRBV7-9,TRBJ2-7,few,TGTGCCAGCAGCTCCAGGGGCCAGGGGGCACACGAGCAGTACTTC,CASSSRGQGAHEQYF
.,TRBV18,TRBJ1-3,.,TGTGCCAGCTCACCAGTTGGAGACAGTGCTGGAAACACCATATATTTT,CASSPVGDSAGNTIYF
TRBD1,TRBV19,TRBJ1-5,once,TGTGCCAGTAGTGACGACAGGGGGCTGAGCAATCAGCCCCAGCATTTT,CASSDDRGLSNQPQHF
.,TRBV6-2/TRBV6-3,TRBJ2-7,.,TGTGCCAGCAGTTGGACCGACAGGATCCCATCCTACGAGCAGTACTTC,CASSWTDRIPSYEQYF
.,TRBV5-6,TRBJ1-3,.,TGTGCCAGCAGCTTGGAAAACAGGGAGACCGGAAACACCATATATTTT,CASSLENRETGNTIYF
TRBD2,TRBV7-7,TRBJ2-5,.,TGTGCTAGCAGCCGGAATAGCGGGGGGGCCTCTGGGACCCAGTACTTC,CASSRNSGGASGTQYF